The rows below give T cell receptor beta chains drawn from one sample of a study. TCRdb re-derived calls from the RT-PCR reads in MiXCR, one entry per CDR3 protein. The table includes about 680,000 distinct CDR3 sequences, approximately 14% detected once. Input material: memory CD4+ T cells from blood. The source of these receptors is a female donor in good health, serving as a healthy control. The CDR3 runs from the conserved cysteine through the conserved F or W. Fields, in order: D gene, CDR3 length, V gene, CDR3 protein. D genes are given only for firm matches.

>TRBD2|15|TRBV7-2
CASSANGLAADTQYF
>TRBD2|12|TRBV20-1
CSALTSFETQYF
>.|13|TRBV6-1
CASTAREAYEQYF
>TRBD1|14|TRBV7-2
CASSSQQGSGELFF
>.|14|TRBV5-1
CASSLAQGGEKLFF
>.|12|TRBV7-2
CASGAYHQPQHF
>.|16|TRBV7-2
CASSRGGGRLSLEAFF
>.|13|TRBV5-1
CASSLYRDYGYTF
>.|13|TRBV7-2
CASSPRQVPEQYF
>.|13|TRBV28
CASSLRDTRVAFF
>.|11|TRBV12-3/TRBV12-4
CASKTSYEQYF
>TRBD2|13|TRBV29-1
CSVAGRLTDTQYF
>.|14|TRBV27
CASMARPSVSGYTF
>.|11|TRBV6-2/TRBV6-3
CASRKAYEQYF
>.|15|TRBV11-1
CASSSPGTTSQTQYF
>.|16|TRBV15
CATSSLARRVPDTQYF
>.|15|TRBV11-3
CASSVRAGSTDTQYF
>.|15|TRBV9
CASSPHFTGQETQYF
>TRBD2|16|TRBV7-2
CASSLDSLAGGYEQFF
>TRBD2|17|TRBV9
CASSVATSGRTEDTQYF
>TRBD2|15|TRBV20-1
CSAAPGLVGIGTQYF
>.|14|TRBV5-1
CASSQQPTNTEAFF
>.|15|TRBV29-1
CSVLKTGTSTDTQYF
>.|13|TRBV5-8
CASTPIGFIEQYF
>.|15|TRBV4-2
CASSTQYTTGGELFF
>TRBD2|16|TRBV5-1
CASSIGLAVAYNEQFF
>.|15|TRBV18
CATQLQGQYQETQYF
>TRBD1|16|TRBV5-1
CASSLGDRAGNEKLFF
>.|15|TRBV11-1
CASSLDYLNTGELFF
>TRBD1|16|TRBV6-5
CASSPWTGSGATEAFF
>TRBD1|16|TRBV12-3/TRBV12-4
CASSLDRGFWNTEAFF
>.|14|TRBV5-1
CASSLWGRWTEAFF
>TRBD2|17|TRBV7-9
CASSPRGLAGGTGELFF
>.|12|TRBV20-1
CSARSWNQPQHF
>.|12|TRBV12-3/TRBV12-4
CASSSGYNEQFF
>.|15|TRBV7-2
CASSLAAGHNEKLFF
>TRBD1|14|TRBV9
CASSRTGVGHEQYF
>.|14|TRBV2
CASSEAGENTEAFF
>.|14|TRBV20-1
CSATTRTGNQPQHF
>.|16|TRBV7-2
CASSLGLARSSYEQYF
>.|13|TRBV12-3/TRBV12-4
CASSSVGGNIQYF
>TRBD1|15|TRBV7-9
CASSRTGDTLYGYTF
>TRBD2|17|TRBV5-1
CASSMEGGLAGYNEQFF
>.|13|TRBV20-1
CSASWGNGNEQFF
>.|14|TRBV12-3/TRBV12-4
CASSLGTDGQPQHF